A single sample is the source of the 18 T cell receptor beta chains below, sequenced in a study of T cell changes during pregnancy in multiple sclerosis. Using immunoSEQ multiplex PCR, the repertoire was profiled, and TCRdb retains in-frame clones only, with some absent. The table has 70,000 or so clones, about 89% seen once; the top ten hold less than 0.45%. This specimen was CD4+ T cells from peripheral blood mononuclear cells, taken before pregnancy. The receptors derive from a female donor with multiple sclerosis, enrolled in a pregnancy study.

J is TRBJ2-5 and V is TRBV5-4, with D perhaps matching TRBD1 (6 bases). V lost 4 bases, J lost 4 bases, and 14 bases lay in between. Looked up from germline, CDR1 is SGHNT and CDR2 is YYREEE (reference sequence). This CDR3 spans 14 amino acids. The CDR3 coding sequence is TGTGCCAGCAGCAAACAGGGATCTGTAGAGACCCAGTACTTC. Translating it yields CASSKQGSVETQYF.

In this sample, this clone turned up a few times. The chain has TRBV7-3 and TRBJ2-1; D is perhaps TRBD1 (6 bases). The CDR3 loop spans 14 amino acids. Deletions cut 1 base from V and 6 bases from J, with 10 bases between. Germline lookup yields CDR1 SGHTA and CDR2 FQGTGA. The CDR3 is CASSLRGRSNEQFF. CDR3 bases: TGTGCCAGCAGCTTAAGGGGGCGGAGCAATGAGCAGTTCTTC.

The chain uses TRBV6-5 and TRBJ2-3; possible D gene TRBD1, 5 bases. Deletions cut 6 bases from V and 6 bases from J, with 7 bases between. Germline CDR1 is MNHEY and CDR2 is SVGAGI. The CDR3 is 11 residues long. The CDR3 nucleotides are TGTGCCAGCAGCGACAGTGATACGCAGTATTTT. Its protein is CASSDSDTQYF.

In its sample, this clone was seen once. The gene calls are TRBV30 and TRBJ2-4, with 8 bases aligning to TRBD2. This CDR3 has 16 residues. Germline-derived CDR1 and CDR2 are GTSNPN and SVGIG (reference sequence). V trimming: 2 bases; J trimming: 2 bases; junction bases outside the gene matches: 8. CDR3 residues: CAWSYQSGGPKNIQYF. CDR3 nucleotides: TGTGCCTGGAGTTACCAAAGCGGGGGACCCAAAAACATTCAGTACTTC.

J is TRBJ2-3 and V is TRBV25-1; 9 nucleotides agree with TRBD2. The CDR3 runs to 15 residues. Germline values: CDR1 MGHDK, CDR2 SYGVNS. The V gene end was trimmed by 3 bases and the J gene end by 6 bases; junction bases not matched to a gene: 7. CDR3 residues: CASSEQRGVRDTQYF. In DNA form, the CDR3 reads TGTGCCAGCAGTGAGCAGCGGGGGGTTCGGGATACGCAGTATTTT.

This clone was seen only a few times. The chain carries TRBV18 and TRBJ1-2; the D is unclear. CDR1 is KGHSH and CDR2 is LQKENI in the germline V gene. Trimming stripped 3 bases from V and 0 bases from J, with 8 bases between. The length of the CDR3 is 14 residues. The CDR3 reads CASSPEIANYGYTF. CDR3 coding DNA: TGTGCCAGCTCACCTGAGATAGCTAACTATGGCTACACCTTC.

The rearrangement uses TRBV27 and TRBJ2-2, with TRBD1 matching over 10 bases. V was clipped by 6 bases and J by 6 bases; unmatched bases: 4. In germline, CDR1 is MNHEY, CDR2 SMNVEV (reference sequence). The CDR3 runs to 14 residues. This CDR3 is CASSGTGVPGELFF. CDR3 sequence (DNA): TGTGCCAGCAGCGGGACAGGGGTCCCCGGGGAGCTGTTTTTT.

The V and J genes are TRBV5-4 and TRBJ2-1; 10 bases line up with TRBD2. This CDR3 contains 14 residues. CDR1 is SGHNT, CDR2 YYREEE, per germline (reference sequence). V lost 0 bases to trimming and J lost 10 bases; unmatched junction nucleotides: 4. The CDR3, as DNA: TGTGCCAGCAGCTTGGGTCTAGCGGGAGACGAGCAGTTCTTC. Translation: CASSLGLAGDEQFF.

V usage is TRBV6-6 and J usage is TRBJ2-7, with TRBD2 as a possible D gene (5 bases). Germline-derived CDR1 and CDR2 are MNHNY and SVGAGI (reference sequence). This CDR3 is built from 13 residues. The V gene lost 6 bases and the J gene lost 3 bases, with 12 bases spanning the gap. The CDR3 loop is CASSQGSYYEQYF. As DNA, the CDR3 is TGTGCCAGCAGCCAAGGGAGCTACTACGAGCAGTACTTC.

The CDR3, as DNA: TGTGCCATCAGCCGACTCCAAGCGGGGGCGGACGAGCAGTACTTC. Amino acids: CAISRLQAGADEQYF. V gene TRBV10-3 combines with J gene TRBJ2-7; 8 bases map to TRBD2. Losses at the gene ends were 6 bases for V and 5 bases for J; bases not matched to a gene: 12. The CDR3 is 15 residues long. Germline values: CDR1 ENHRY, CDR2 SYGVKD.

This chain links TRBV18 with TRBJ2-5; possibly TRBD1 for D (5 bases). Germline assignment: CDR1 KGHSH and CDR2 LQKENI. The CDR3 runs 14 residues. The ends were cut back, 3 bases at V and 4 bases at J, with 12 bases in the middle. The CDR3 DNA follows: TGTGCCAGCTCACCGTTCAGACAGTTAGAGACCCAGTACTTC. Translation gives CASSPFRQLETQYF.

The chain recombines TRBV6-5 with TRBJ1-3; a possible D gene is TRBD1 (6 bases). Germline CDR1 is MNHEY and CDR2 is SVGAGI. With 4 bases removed from V and 3 bases from J, the gap between germline ends came to 13 bases. The CDR3 runs to 15 residues. The CDR3 loop is CASSLGAEVGNTIYF. The CDR3 nucleotides are TGTGCCAGCAGTTTGGGGGCTGAAGTTGGAAACACCATATATTTT.

The chain has TRBV5-4 and TRBJ1-2; 8 nucleotides align to TRBD1. CDR1 is SGHNT and CDR2 is YYREEE in the germline V gene (reference sequence). CDR3 length equals 13 residues. V lost 5 bases, J lost 4 bases, and 4 bases stayed unmatched. The CDR3 here is CASRLTGAYGYTF. In nucleotides, the CDR3 is TGTGCCAGCAGACTGACAGGGGCCTATGGCTACACCTTC.

The chain has TRBV6-6 and TRBJ2-7; 8 positions agree with TRBD2. J gave up 3 bases and V 4 bases, and 2 bases lay outside the gene matches. Germline V gives CDR1 MNHNY, CDR2 SVGAGI (reference sequence). The CDR3 consists of 13 residues. CDR3 sequence (DNA): TGTGCCAGCAGTTCGGGGGGGCGCTACGAGCAGTACTTC. Amino acids: CASSSGGRYEQYF.

The CDR3 is CASIFGGSGTGELFF. The DNA of the CDR3 is TGTGCCAGCATATTTGGCGGGAGTGGAACCGGGGAGCTGTTTTTT. The V call is TRBV28, the J call TRBJ2-2; 7 bases agree with TRBD2. Germline V gene sequence: CDR1 MDHEN, CDR2 SYDVKM. V was clipped by 7 bases and J by 5 bases; unmatched bases: 10. The CDR3 spans 15 residues.

V and J are TRBV6-5 and TRBJ1-3; 9 bases map to TRBD1. Germline assignment: CDR1 MNHEY and CDR2 SVGAGI. Losses at the gene ends were 5 bases for V and 8 bases for J; bases not matched to a gene: 7. The CDR3 runs to 14 residues. This CDR3 is CASSRDRDADTIYF. CDR3 nucleotides: TGTGCCAGCAGTCGGGACAGGGACGCCGACACCATATATTTT.

The chain has TRBV5-4 and TRBJ2-7, with TRBD2 identical over 7 bases. The CDR3 sequence is 16 residues long. V lost 4 bases to trimming and J lost 2 bases; unmatched junction nucleotides: 12. CDR1 is SGHNT, CDR2 YYREEE, per germline (reference sequence). The CDR3 sequence: CASSTTSGGGPYEQYF. In DNA, the CDR3 is TGTGCCAGCAGCACCACTTCGGGGGGAGGCCCCTACGAGCAGTACTTC.

The chain has TRBV27 and TRBJ2-5, with 8 nucleotides matching TRBD1. In germline, CDR1 is MNHEY, CDR2 SMNVEV (reference sequence). The CDR3 spans 15 residues. V shed 3 bases and J 4 bases; nucleotides not matched to a gene: 7. Written as DNA, the CDR3 is TGTGCCAGCAGTTTTATTGGACAGGGCCGAGAGACCCAGTACTTC. It translates to CASSFIGQGRETQYF.